Sequencing of this TCR beta chain was carried out in a study of cytomegalovirus exposure and HLA in healthy donors. For the study at large: Findings of an earlier analysis included around 120 million unique TCR beta sequences from around 180 million T cells. Study findings and constraints: Later, an analysis found that common viral pathogens appeared to be linked with several of the most significant clusters. The classifier reportedly diagnosed cytomegalovirus status with high specificity and sensitivity.

Germline values: CDR1 LGHNA, CDR2 YNFKEQ. The CDR3 has 17 residues. Trimming at V came to 4 bases and at J to 1 base, leaving 8 bases not matched to a gene. About this clone: Its target is unknown.

PCR involved 60 Vbeta and 13 Jbeta primers. Profiling relied on immunoSEQ multiplex PCR, and the TCRdb table lists in-frame clones only, not all of them. Among around 93,000 clones listed, approximately 80% were seen once. These donors, healthy bone marrow donors, were studied. This sequence originates from a man aged 45-65 years in good health and CMV-seronegative. Sequenced material: PBMCs. V gene TRBV4-2 combines with J gene TRBJ2-2, with 8 nucleotides matching TRBD1. The chain's CDR3 is CASSPWGGTGNTGELFF. The CDR3 bases are TGTGCCAGCAGCCCGTGGGGCGGGACAGGGAACACCGGGGAGCTGTTTTTT.